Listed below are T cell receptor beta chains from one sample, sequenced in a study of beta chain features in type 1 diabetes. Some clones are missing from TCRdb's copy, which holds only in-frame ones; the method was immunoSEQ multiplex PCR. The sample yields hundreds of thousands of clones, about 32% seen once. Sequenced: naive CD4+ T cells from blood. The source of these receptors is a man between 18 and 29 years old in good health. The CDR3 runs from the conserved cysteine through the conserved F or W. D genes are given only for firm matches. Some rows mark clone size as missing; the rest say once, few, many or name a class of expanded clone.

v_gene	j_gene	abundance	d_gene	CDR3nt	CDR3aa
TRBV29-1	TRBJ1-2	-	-	TGCAGCGTTGAACAGGGGGGCTACACCTTC	CSVEQGGYTF
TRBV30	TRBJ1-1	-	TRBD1	TGTGCCTGGAGCCAGGACAGGAGTAACACTGAAGCTTTCTTT	CAWSQDRSNTEAFF
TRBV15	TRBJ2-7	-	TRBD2	TGTGCCACCAGCAGAGTTTGGCGGGAGGTTGGCGAGCAGTACTTC	CATSRVWREVGEQYF
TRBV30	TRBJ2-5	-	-	TGTGCCTGGAGTGTAAGGGGGGAGACCCAGTACTTC	CAWSVRGETQYF
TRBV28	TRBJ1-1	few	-	TGTGCCAGCAGTACTGCAGCACAGCTGAACACTGAAGCTTTCTTT	CASSTAAQLNTEAFF
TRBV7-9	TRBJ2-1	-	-	TGTGCCAGCAGCCCCATCGGCCGGGACACTAGCTCCTACAATGAGCAGTTCTTC	CASSPIGRDTSSYNEQFF
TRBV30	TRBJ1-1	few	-	TGTGCCTGGAGGCGACTCCAGGTAAACACTGAAGCTTTCTTT	CAWRRLQVNTEAFF
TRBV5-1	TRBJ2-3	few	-	TGCGCCAGCAGCGTGAACACAGATACGCAGTATTTT	CASSVNTDTQYF
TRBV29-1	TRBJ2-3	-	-	TGCAGCTCTCGGGCAGGTTCTACAGATACGCAGTATTTT	CSSRAGSTDTQYF
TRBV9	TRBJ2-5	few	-	TGTGCCAGCAGCGTAGCTCCGATGGGAGCGGGCCCCACGGGGGAGACCCAGTACTTC	CASSVAPMGAGPTGETQYF
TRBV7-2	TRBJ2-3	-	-	TGTGCCAGCAGCAACACTAGCACAGATACGCAGTATTTT	CASSNTSTDTQYF
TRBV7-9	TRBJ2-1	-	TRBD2	TGTGCCAGCAGCGTAGAAGGACTAGCGTACAATGAGCAGTTCTTC	CASSVEGLAYNEQFF
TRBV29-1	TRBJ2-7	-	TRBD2	TGCAGCGCAGGGACTAGCGGGAGGAGCGAGCAGTACTTC	CSAGTSGRSEQYF
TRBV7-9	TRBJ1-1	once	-	TGTGCCAGCAGCCCACAGGCAATGAACACTGAAGCTTTCTTT	CASSPQAMNTEAFF
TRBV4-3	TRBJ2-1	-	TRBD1	TGCGCCAGCAGCCAAGATGCAGGGACAGACTACAATGAGCAGTTCTTC	CASSQDAGTDYNEQFF
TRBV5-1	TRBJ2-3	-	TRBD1	TGCGCCAGCAGCTTGGTAGGACAGGGGAGCACAGATACGCAGTATTTT	CASSLVGQGSTDTQYF
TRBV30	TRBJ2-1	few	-	TGTGCCTGGAGTCGGGGGTTCTACAATGAGCAGTTCTTC	CAWSRGFYNEQFF
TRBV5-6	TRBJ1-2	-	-	TGTGCCAGCAGACGAGCCGGGACGGCCAGCTATGGCTACACCTTC	CASRRAGTASYGYTF
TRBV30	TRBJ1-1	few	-	TGTGCCTGGAGTGTACAGGTTACGACTGAAGCTTTCTTT	CAWSVQVTTEAFF
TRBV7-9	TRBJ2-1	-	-	TGTGCCAGCAGCCCTCGGACAGCGAGCTCCTACAATGAGCAGTTCTTC	CASSPRTASSYNEQFF
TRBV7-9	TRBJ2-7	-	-	TGTGCCAGCAGCTCGGGGCCCGGCTACGAGCAGTACTTC	CASSSGPGYEQYF
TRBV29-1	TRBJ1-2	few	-	TGCAGCGCCAATGACAGACCCTATGGCTACACCTTC	CSANDRPYGYTF
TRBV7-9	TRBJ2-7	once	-	TGTGCCAGCACCCCGAAGGGCCCAACTTACGAGCAGTACTTC	CASTPKGPTYEQYF
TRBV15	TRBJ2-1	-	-	TGTGCCACCAGCAGGGACCCCAAAGTCTGGAATGAGCAGTTCTTC	CATSRDPKVWNEQFF
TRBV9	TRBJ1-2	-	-	TGTGCCAGCAGCCCCGGGGACTGGGGGAGCTACACCTTC	CASSPGDWGSYTF
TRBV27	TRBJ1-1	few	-	TGTGCCAGCGGTCGCTTGGAGAACACTGAAGCTTTCTTT	CASGRLENTEAFF
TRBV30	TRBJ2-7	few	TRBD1	TGTGCCTGGAGTAATGACAGGGGCCCATCCTACGAGCAGTACTTC	CAWSNDRGPSYEQYF
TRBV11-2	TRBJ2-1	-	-	TGTGCCAGCAGCTTAGTGGCAGGGGGGACCTACAATGAGCAGTTCTTC	CASSLVAGGTYNEQFF
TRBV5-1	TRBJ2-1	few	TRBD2	TGCGCCAGCCGGCGGGAGGGAGACAATGAGCAGTTCTTC	CASRREGDNEQFF
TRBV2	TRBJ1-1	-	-	TGTGCCAGCAGTGACCCTGCAGGGTTCGTACACACTGAAGCTTTCTTT	CASSDPAGFVHTEAFF
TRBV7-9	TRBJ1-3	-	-	TGTGCCAGCAGCTTAGCTCCCGGAAACACCATATATTTT	CASSLAPGNTIYF
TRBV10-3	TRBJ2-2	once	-	TGTGCCATCAGTGAATCGGGAGCGGGCACCGGGGAGCTGTTTTTT	CAISESGAGTGELFF
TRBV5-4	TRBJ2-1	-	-	TGTGCCAGCAGCTTGCAGCCACCTACCCATGAGCAGTTCTTC	CASSLQPPTHEQFF
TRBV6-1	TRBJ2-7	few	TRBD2	TGTGCCAGCGGGAGGGAGGCTCTCTACGAGCAGTACTTC	CASGREALYEQYF
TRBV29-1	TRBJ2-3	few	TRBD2	TGCAGCGTTGTCCCTAGCGGGAGGGCAACAGATACGCAGTATTTT	CSVVPSGRATDTQYF
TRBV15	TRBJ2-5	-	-	TGTGCCACCAGCACAAAAACCAGGGAAGAGACCCAGTACTTC	CATSTKTREETQYF
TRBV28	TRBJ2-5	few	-	TGTGCCAGCACAACCCCGACGGGGACCCAGTACTTC	CASTTPTGTQYF
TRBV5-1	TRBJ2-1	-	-	TGCGCCAGCAGCTTCGGCCAGGGATCCAATGAGCAGTTCTTC	CASSFGQGSNEQFF
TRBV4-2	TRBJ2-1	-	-	TGTGCCAGCAGCCGCCCGGGGATCAACAATGAGCAGTTCTTC	CASSRPGINNEQFF
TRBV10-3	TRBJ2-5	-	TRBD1	TGTGCCATCAGTGAGTCTAGGCAGGGGGCAGAGACCCAGTACTTC	CAISESRQGAETQYF
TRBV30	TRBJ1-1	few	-	TGTGCCTGGAGTCTGGGGGCGGGCACTGAAGCTTTCTTT	CAWSLGAGTEAFF
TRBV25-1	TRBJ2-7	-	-	TGTGCCAGCAGTGAGAGAGCGGTGTACGAGCAGTACTTC	CASSERAVYEQYF
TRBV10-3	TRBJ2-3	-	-	TGTGCCAGCAGGGGCAGGGGAAACACAGATACGCAGTATTTT	CASRGRGNTDTQYF
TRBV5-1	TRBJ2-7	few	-	TGCGCCAGCAGCGTGGACTGGTACGAGCAGTACTTC	CASSVDWYEQYF
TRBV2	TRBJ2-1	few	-	TGTGCCAGCAGTGGTAGGGTGACGGATAATGAGCAGTTCTTC	CASSGRVTDNEQFF
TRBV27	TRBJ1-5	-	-	TGTGCCAGCAGTCTACAGGCGGGCCGGGGGCAGCCCCAGCATTTT	CASSLQAGRGQPQHF
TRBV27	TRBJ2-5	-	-	TGTGCCAGCAGTTTTTTGGGTTCAGAGACCCAGTACTTC	CASSFLGSETQYF
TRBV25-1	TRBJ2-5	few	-	TGTGCCAGCAGTGAAAAGAATTGGGTCCAAGAGACCCAGTACTTC	CASSEKNWVQETQYF
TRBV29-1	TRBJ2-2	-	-	TGCAGCGTTAGGGCAGGGCACACCGGGGAGCTGTTTTTT	CSVRAGHTGELFF
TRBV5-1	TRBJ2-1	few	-	TGCGCCAGCAGCCCGACCTGGGGTGAGCAGTTCTTC	CASSPTWGEQFF
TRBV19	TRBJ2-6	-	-	TGTGCCAGTAGTATAAATGGGGCCAACGTCCTGACTTTC	CASSINGANVLTF
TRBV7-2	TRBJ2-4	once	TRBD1	TGTGCCAGCAGCTTAGACAGGGGCTTAAACATTCAGTACTTC	CASSLDRGLNIQYF
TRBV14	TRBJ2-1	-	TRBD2	TGTGCCAGCAGCCTTCTGGCGGTGGGAGGGTATGAGCAGTTCTTC	CASSLLAVGGYEQFF
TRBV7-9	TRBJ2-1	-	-	TGTGCCAGCAGCTTACTAGTCTCCTACAATGAGCAGTTCTTC	CASSLLVSYNEQFF
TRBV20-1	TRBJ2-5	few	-	TGCAGCGCGTCCTCCCAGTACTTC	CSASSQYF